One sample yielded the 6 T cell receptor beta chains listed below, sequenced in a study of blood T cell repertoires in COVID-19. The table came from immunoSEQ multiplex PCR; TCRdb's copy has only in-frame clones and leaves some out. The sample carries fewer than 250,000 clones, about 94% recorded once. Sequenced material: peripheral blood. Receptors were obtained from a man between 60 and 75 years old with COVID-19, enrolled during active disease.

This sequence joins TRBV6-5 and TRBJ2-5, with 7 bases that match TRBD2. Germline CDR1 is MNHEY and CDR2 is SVGAGI. This CDR3 has 15 residues. V dropped 6 bases and J dropped 5; count of bases not matched to a gene: 12. The CDR3 DNA reads TGTGCCAGCAGCGGGTCGGGGGGTATGTGGGAGACCCAGTACTTC. As protein: CASSGSGGMWETQYF.

The V and J genes are TRBV6-1 and TRBJ1-1; TRBD1 might be the D (6 bases). CDR1 and CDR2 (germline): MNHNS, SASEGT. The V end lost 1 base, the J end lost 0 bases, and 9 bases lay between the germline ends. This CDR3 comprises 15 residues. CDR3 DNA sequence: TGTGCCAGCAGTGAAGATGGGGGCATGAACACTGAAGCTTTCTTT. This gives the protein CASSEDGGMNTEAFF.

The chain recombines TRBV24-1 with TRBJ1-2, with a weak D call TRBD1 (6 bases). V lost 1 base and J 13 bases, leaving 9 bases between the germline ends. CDR1 KGHDR and CDR2 SFDVKD come from the germline V gene. The CDR3 totals 11 residues. The CDR3 DNA reads TGTGCCACCAGTGATTTCTCAGGGGCCACCTTC. Its protein product is CATSDFSGATF.

The chain joins TRBV27 to TRBJ1-2; D unclear. Germline lookup yields CDR1 MNHEY and CDR2 SMNVEV (reference sequence). The CDR3 length is 13 residues. With 5 bases removed from V and 9 bases from J, the gap between germline ends came to 16 bases. CDR3: CASSPQMVLSYTF. The CDR3 DNA reads as TGTGCCAGCAGTCCCCAGATGGTGCTCAGCTACACCTTC.

The chain employs TRBV6-5 and TRBJ2-3; 7 positions match TRBD2. CDR3 length: 12 amino acids. V was pared by 7 bases and J by 5 bases, with 3 bases of the junction left unmatched. CDR1 MNHEY and CDR2 SVGAGI come from the germline V gene. CDR3 loop: CASMGGEDTQYF. In DNA, the CDR3 is TGTGCCAGCATGGGGGGGGAAGATACGCAGTATTTT.

V gene TRBV7-8 combines with J gene TRBJ2-7; 8 bases are a match to TRBD1. V was clipped by 4 bases and J by 2 bases; unmatched bases: 4. In germline, CDR1 is SGHVS, CDR2 FQNEAQ. CDR3 size: 14 residues. CDR3 sequence (DNA): TGTGCCAGCAGCTCCGCGACAGGGGCCTACGAGCAGTACTTC. Amino acid sequence: CASSSATGAYEQYF.